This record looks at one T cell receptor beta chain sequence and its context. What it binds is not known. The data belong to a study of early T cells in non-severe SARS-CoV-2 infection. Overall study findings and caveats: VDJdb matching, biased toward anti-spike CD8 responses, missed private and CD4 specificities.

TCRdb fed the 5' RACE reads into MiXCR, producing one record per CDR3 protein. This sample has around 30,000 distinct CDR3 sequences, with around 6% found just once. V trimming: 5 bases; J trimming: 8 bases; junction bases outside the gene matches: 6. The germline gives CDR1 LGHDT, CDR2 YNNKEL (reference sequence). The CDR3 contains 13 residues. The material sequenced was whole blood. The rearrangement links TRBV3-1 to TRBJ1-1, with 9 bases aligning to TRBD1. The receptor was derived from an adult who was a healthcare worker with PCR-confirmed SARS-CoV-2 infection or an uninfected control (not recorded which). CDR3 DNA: TGTGCCAGCAGCAAACAGGGGGCTTACGAAGCTTTCTTT. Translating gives CASSKQGAYEAFF.